This T cell receptor beta chain was sequenced in a study of regulatory T cells in long-lasting Graves disease. Time point given: persistent/refractory GD, antithyroid drugs over 5 years with positive TRAb. The authors made the TCR library using RNA they extracted from PBMCs. CDR3 regions were amplified by Arm-PCR using iRepertoire HTBI primers to build TCR beta libraries. MiXCR was run by TCRdb on the multiplex PCR reads, yielding one entry per CDR3 protein. The sample lists around 340,000 distinct CDR3 sequences; around 20% were seen once. V lost 2 bases and J 3 bases, leaving 8 bases between the germline ends. Germline CDR1 SGHRS, CDR2 YFSETQ. The CDR3 sequence is 14 residues long. This clonotype was counted between two and nine times. Its antigen is currently unknown. The study, taken as a whole, reports: Repertoires from persistent disease leaned toward TRBV28, TRBJ1-2 and TRBJ2-5.

This specimen was peripheral blood mononuclear cells (PBMCs), taken when the disease was refractory, from a patient treated with antithyroid drugs. The clonotype comes from a female donor with Graves disease. The rearrangement uses TRBV5-1 and TRBJ2-2; D may be TRBD2 (6 bases). The CDR3 nucleotides read TGCGCCAGCAGCTTAAAGCGGGACACCGGGGAGCTGTTTTTT. It yields the protein CASSLKRDTGELFF. Together with reference TRBV5-1 and TRBJ2-2, the CDR3 gives the full variable domain: KAGVTQTPRYLIKTRGQQVTLSCSPISGHRSVSWYQQTPGQGLQFLFEYFSETQRNKGNFPGRFSGRQFSNSRSEMNVSTLELGDSALYLCASSLKRDTGELFFGEGSRLTVL.